The rows below give T cell receptor beta chains drawn from one sample of a study of T cell changes during pregnancy in multiple sclerosis. Repertoires were generated with immunoSEQ multiplex PCR, while TCRdb's copy carries only in-frame clones and drops some. The sample yields about 44,000 clones, about 96% seen once. Sequenced here: peripheral blood, sampled in the second trimester of pregnancy. The receptors were gathered from a female donor with multiple sclerosis, enrolled in a pregnancy study. The CDR3 runs from the conserved cysteine through the conserved F or W. A D gene is named only where the DNA matches it firmly. Clone size is shown for a subset of rows, as once, few, many or a class of expanded clone.

cdr3_length	clone_size	v_call	d_call	j_call	cdr3_nt	cdr3_aa
16	-	TRBV7-7	-	TRBJ1-5	TGTGCCAGCAGCAGGGACGGGGGAGTGATGGACAAGTCCCAGCATTTT	CASSRDGGVMDKSQHF
14	-	TRBV11-2	-	TRBJ1-4	TGTGCCAGCAGCCCCGGGAGCCTTAATGAAAAACTGTTTTTT	CASSPGSLNEKLFF
14	-	TRBV6-1	-	TRBJ1-5	TGTGCCAGCAGTGAAACGAGTAGCAATCAGCCCCAGCATTTT	CASSETSSNQPQHF
14	-	TRBV7-8	-	TRBJ1-1	TGTGCCAGCAGCGTTCCCCAGGGTAGCACTGAAGCTTTCTTT	CASSVPQGSTEAFF
14	-	TRBV2	-	TRBJ2-2	TGTGCCAGCAGTGAAGTGGTGCGGGGCGGGGAGCTGTTTTTT	CASSEVVRGGELFF
15	once	TRBV10-2	-	TRBJ2-5	TGCGCCAGCAGTGAGTCTCGTGACAGCCAAGAGACCCAGTACTTC	CASSESRDSQETQYF
15	-	TRBV11-2	TRBD2	TRBJ2-1	TGTGCCAGCCGAACTCTAGCGGGTGTGGGGAATGAGCAGTTCTTC	CASRTLAGVGNEQFF
14	-	TRBV6-1	-	TRBJ2-1	TGTGCCAGCAGTGAATGGGCATCCTACAATGAGCAGTTCTTC	CASSEWASYNEQFF
15	-	TRBV2	TRBD2	TRBJ2-3	TGTGCCAGCAGTGGCTGGCGGGAGGGCACAGATACGCAGTATTTT	CASSGWREGTDTQYF
15	-	TRBV7-3	-	TRBJ1-6	TGTGCCAGCAGCTTAATGGGGCTCTGGCGATCACCCCTCCACTTT	CASSLMGLWRSPLHF
15	-	TRBV14	-	TRBJ1-3	TGTGCCAGCAGCAATCTTCAGGGAATTGGAAACACCATATATTTT	CASSNLQGIGNTIYF
15	-	TRBV11-2	TRBD2	TRBJ2-1	TGTGCCAGCAGGTCGGGACTAGCGGGAGGCGATGAGCAGTTCTTC	CASRSGLAGGDEQFF
15	-	TRBV7-3	TRBD1	TRBJ1-6	TGTGCCAGCAGCTTAATGGGCAGGGGGGCTTCACCCCTCCACTTT	CASSLMGRGASPLHF
14	-	TRBV7-2	TRBD1	TRBJ1-1	TGTGCCAGCAGCTTACTGGGACAGGGCACTGAAGCTTTCTTT	CASSLLGQGTEAFF
14	once	TRBV7-2	-	TRBJ1-2	TGTGCCAGCAGCCCACCCGGGGGTTTAGTTGGCTACACCTTC	CASSPPGGLVGYTF
14	-	TRBV5-1	-	TRBJ2-6	TGCGCCAGCAGCTTCGGCTCTGGGGCCAACGTCCTGACTTTC	CASSFGSGANVLTF
14	-	TRBV7-9	TRBD1	TRBJ2-7	TGTGCCAGCAGCCCGGGACAGGGGGCCTACGAGCAGTACTTC	CASSPGQGAYEQYF
14	-	TRBV5-4	TRBD1	TRBJ2-1	TGTGCCAGCAGTTTGGGGGGACAGGGATATGAGCAGTTCTTC	CASSLGGQGYEQFF
12	-	TRBV10-3	-	TRBJ1-5	TGTGCCATCTCGGGGGTAAATCAGCCCCAGCATTTT	CAISGVNQPQHF
14	-	TRBV29-1	-	TRBJ1-2	TGCAGCGCTGACCCCCCGACACGATCATATGGCTACACCTTC	CSADPPTRSYGYTF
13	-	TRBV11-2	-	TRBJ1-1	TGTGCCAGCAGACCCAGCGCCTACACTGAAGCTTTCTTT	CASRPSAYTEAFF
17	-	TRBV15	TRBD1	TRBJ1-4	TGTGCCACCAGCACCTCATCCAGGACAGGTACTAATGAAAAACTGTTTTTT	CATSTSSRTGTNEKLFF
14	-	TRBV19	-	TRBJ2-1	TGTGCCAGTAGGACGGCCCGGAGCTACAATGAGCAGTTCTTC	CASRTARSYNEQFF
13	-	TRBV7-6	-	TRBJ1-2	TGTGCCAGCAGCTTTCCTAGTGACTATGGCTACACCTTC	CASSFPSDYGYTF
16	medium-sized	TRBV4-1	-	TRBJ1-1	TGCGCCAGCAGCCAGGGGTTGGGGGGTCTTAACACTGAAGCTTTCTTT	CASSQGLGGLNTEAFF
12	-	TRBV12-5	-	TRBJ2-3	TGTGCTAGTGAGCTGAACACAGATACGCAGTATTTT	CASELNTDTQYF
17	-	TRBV2	-	TRBJ1-6	TGTGCCAGCAGTGAGCCCTCAGGGTTGTTGGATAATTCACCCCTCCACTTT	CASSEPSGLLDNSPLHF
14	-	TRBV14	-	TRBJ1-1	TGTGCCAGCAGCCATCGTACAGGGTCCACTGAAGCTTTCTTT	CASSHRTGSTEAFF
16	-	TRBV7-6	-	TRBJ2-2	TGTGCCAGCAGCCCAAGAGGCTCAGGGGGGACCGGGGAGCTGTTTTTT	CASSPRGSGGTGELFF
14	-	TRBV6-1	-	TRBJ1-1	TGTGCCAGCAGTGAATGGTTGGGAGACACTGAAGCTTTCTTT	CASSEWLGDTEAFF
12	-	TRBV13	TRBD2	TRBJ2-4	TGTGCCAGCAGCCGGGGGGAAAACATTCAGTACTTC	CASSRGENIQYF
15	-	TRBV6-1	-	TRBJ1-5	TGTGCCAGCAGTGAAGCGGGGGGGAGCAATCAGCCCCAGCATTTT	CASSEAGGSNQPQHF
14	-	TRBV5-4	-	TRBJ2-7	TGTGCCAGCAGCTCCCGTGTAGGAGCGGACGAGCAGTACTTC	CASSSRVGADEQYF
15	once	TRBV2	TRBD2	TRBJ2-3	TGTGCCAGCATTTCCAGCGGGGGGGCCGGAGATACGCAGTATTTT	CASISSGGAGDTQYF
15	-	TRBV6-5	-	TRBJ2-5	TGTGCCAGCAGTTCCCTGGGGGGAGAGAGGGAGACCCAGTACTTC	CASSSLGGERETQYF
15	-	TRBV5-4	TRBD2	TRBJ2-7	TGTGCCAGCAGCTTGGATGGACTAGCGGGGGGGCCGTGGTACTTC	CASSLDGLAGGPWYF
13	-	TRBV6-5	-	TRBJ1-1	TGTGCCAGCAGTTGGGGGCCGAACACTGAAGCTTTCTTT	CASSWGPNTEAFF
13	-	TRBV28	-	TRBJ1-1	TGTGCCAGCAGTTCCCCCGGGGGCACTGAAGCTTTCTTT	CASSSPGGTEAFF
16	-	TRBV11-1	-	TRBJ2-3	TGTGCCAGCAGTCCGAACCTAGCCCCTGGCACAGATACGCAGTATTTT	CASSPNLAPGTDTQYF
13	few	TRBV2	-	TRBJ1-1	TGTGCCAGCAGCCCTCGAGGGGGTACTGAAGCTTTCTTT	CASSPRGGTEAFF
15	-	TRBV7-2	TRBD1	TRBJ1-5	TGTGCCAGCAGTTCCCAGGGGGGTGGCAATCAGCCCCAGCATTTT	CASSSQGGGNQPQHF
14	-	TRBV9	TRBD2	TRBJ2-7	TGTGCCAGCAGCGCCCTAGCGGAGGCCTACGAGCAGTACTTC	CASSALAEAYEQYF
15	-	TRBV25-1	-	TRBJ1-6	TGTGCCAGCAGTCCCGCCAGGGGCGAGGGCTCACCCCTCCACTTT	CASSPARGEGSPLHF
14	-	TRBV28	-	TRBJ2-5	TGTGCCAGCAGTTGGGGTAGCGCTTGGGAGACCCAGTACTTC	CASSWGSAWETQYF
14	-	TRBV5-1	-	TRBJ1-2	TGCGCCAGCAGCTTGGTCCCAGGGTCCTATGGCTACACCTTC	CASSLVPGSYGYTF
13	-	TRBV29-1	-	TRBJ1-1	TGCAGCGTGGGCCCTGACGGTAACACTGAAGCTTTCTTT	CSVGPDGNTEAFF
13	-	TRBV2	TRBD2	TRBJ2-1	TGTGCCAGCAGTGATCGCGAGGGGAGGGTGGAGTTCTTC	CASSDREGRVEFF
17	-	TRBV7-9	TRBD1	TRBJ2-2	TGTGCCAGCAGCTCCCAACCGGGACAGGGGCCTACCGGGGAGCTGTTTTTT	CASSSQPGQGPTGELFF
13	medium-sized	TRBV28	TRBD2	TRBJ2-5	TGTGCCAGCAGTTTAGGGACTAGCGGGGAACAGTACTTC	CASSLGTSGEQYF